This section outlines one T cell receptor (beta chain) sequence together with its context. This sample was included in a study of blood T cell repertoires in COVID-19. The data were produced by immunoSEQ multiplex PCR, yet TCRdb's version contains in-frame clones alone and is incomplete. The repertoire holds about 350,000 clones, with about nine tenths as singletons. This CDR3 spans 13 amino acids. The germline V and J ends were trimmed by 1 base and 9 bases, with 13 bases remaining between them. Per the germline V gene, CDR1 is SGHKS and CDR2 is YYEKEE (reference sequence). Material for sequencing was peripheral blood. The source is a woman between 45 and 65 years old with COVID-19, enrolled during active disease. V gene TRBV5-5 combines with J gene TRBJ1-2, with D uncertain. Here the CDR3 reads CASSLPEARSYTF. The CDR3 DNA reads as TGTGCCAGCAGCTTGCCGGAGGCACGGAGCTACACCTTC.